The 9 T cell receptor beta chains given below trace back to one sample, sequenced in a study of response to subunit inactivated influenza vaccine. TCRdb re-derived calls from the RT-PCR reads in MiXCR, one entry per CDR3 protein. The sample shows about 780,000 distinct CDR3 sequences, about a fifth of them seen only once. Sequenced here: PBMCs from blood, sampled 5 days after vaccination. The receptor source for this set is a man aged 50-60 years who received an inactivated influenza vaccine.

This clonotype was detected only a few times. V usage is TRBV27 and J usage is TRBJ1-6, with 7 nucleotides matching TRBD1. Germline V gives CDR1 MNHEY, CDR2 SMNVEV (reference sequence). Losses at the gene ends were 5 bases for V and 6 bases for J; bases not matched to a gene: 7. The CDR3 sequence is 15 residues long. Here the CDR3 reads CASSPSGTVNSPLHF. For the CDR3, the DNA is TGTGCCAGCAGTCCCTCCGGGACAGTTAATTCACCCCTCCACTTT.

This chain connects TRBV20-1 to TRBJ2-5; TRBD2 agrees at 14 bases. Germline V gene sequence: CDR1 DFQATT, CDR2 SNEGSKA (reference sequence). The CDR3 runs to 18 residues. J lost 7 bases, V lost 0 bases, and 13 bases had no gene match. The CDR3 loop is CSARDDPGLAGAVRTQYF. CDR3 nucleotide sequence: TGCAGTGCTAGAGATGATCCGGGACTAGCGGGAGCGGTGAGGACCCAGTACTTC.

This clonotype was counted ten times or more. The V and J genes are TRBV20-1 and TRBJ2-1; D is ambiguous. This CDR3 comprises 14 residues. The germline V gene has CDR1 DFQATT and CDR2 SNEGSKA (reference sequence). V was cut by 6 bases and J by 1 base, with 13 bases left in between. The CDR3 reads CSAPKGISYNEQFF. The CDR3 nucleotides read TGCAGTGCCCCGAAAGGGATTTCCTACAATGAGCAGTTCTTC.

The chain couples TRBV18 to TRBJ1-1; possible D gene TRBD1, 6 bases. The CDR3 runs 14 residues. The germline V gene has CDR1 KGHSH and CDR2 LQKENI. V gave up 3 bases and J gave up 4 bases, with 12 bases separating them. The CDR3 here is CASSPGGWGTEAFF. CDR3 DNA sequence: TGTGCCAGCTCACCGGGGGGCTGGGGCACTGAAGCTTTCTTT.

In this sample, this clonotype turned up a few times. The V call is TRBV3-1, the J call TRBJ2-7; D may correspond to TRBD1 or TRBD2 (5 bases each). Germline V gives CDR1 LGHDT, CDR2 YNNKEL (reference sequence). The V end was cut by 6 bases, the J end by 9 bases, with 21 bases between. This CDR3 spans 14 amino acids. CDR3: CASRNTEGVGPQYF. The CDR3 region has the DNA TGTGCCAGCAGAAATACCGAGGGAGTGGGACCGCAGTACTTC.

This clonotype appeared a few times. J is TRBJ2-7 and V is TRBV29-1, with 10 nucleotides matching TRBD2. Germline V gene lookup returns CDR1 SQVTM and CDR2 ANQGSEA. With 2 bases clipped from V and 3 bases from J, the junction kept 10 bases outside the gene matches. The length of the CDR3 is 16 residues. The CDR3 sequence: CSVEIPSGSAFYEQYF. CDR3 in DNA: TGCAGCGTTGAAATTCCTAGCGGGAGCGCTTTCTACGAGCAGTACTTC.

In this sample, this clonotype turned up many times. The chain is built from TRBV20-1 and TRBJ2-6; 7 bases are a match to TRBD2. There are 15 residues in the CDR3. The V segment lost 1 base and the J segment 2 bases; nucleotides outside the gene matches: 2. CDR1 is DFQATT, CDR2 SNEGSKA, per germline (reference sequence). Here the CDR3 DNA reads TGCAGTGCTAGAGTGGGGACTACTGGGGCCAACGTCCTGACTTTC. Protein: CSARVGTTGANVLTF.

The V and J genes are TRBV28 and TRBJ2-2; a possible D gene is TRBD2 (5 bases). Trimming removed 6 bases at V and 5 bases at J, with 16 bases between. The CDR3 runs 15 residues. Germline V gene sequence: CDR1 MDHEN, CDR2 SYDVKM. The CDR3 DNA reads as TGTGCCAGCAGCCTTCCTCTTTCGGGGACCGGGGAGCTGTTTTTT. It encodes CASSLPLSGTGELFF.

The gene calls are TRBV5-5 and TRBJ1-2; 9 bases align to TRBD1. The length of the CDR3 is 15 residues. The germline V gene encodes CDR1 SGHKS and CDR2 YYEKEE (reference sequence). The junction had 9 bases not matched to a gene; V was cut back by 4 bases and J by 5 bases. DNA for the CDR3: TGTGCCAGCAGCAATTACAGGGGGCTGGGATATGGCTACACCTTC. Its translation: CASSNYRGLGYGYTF.